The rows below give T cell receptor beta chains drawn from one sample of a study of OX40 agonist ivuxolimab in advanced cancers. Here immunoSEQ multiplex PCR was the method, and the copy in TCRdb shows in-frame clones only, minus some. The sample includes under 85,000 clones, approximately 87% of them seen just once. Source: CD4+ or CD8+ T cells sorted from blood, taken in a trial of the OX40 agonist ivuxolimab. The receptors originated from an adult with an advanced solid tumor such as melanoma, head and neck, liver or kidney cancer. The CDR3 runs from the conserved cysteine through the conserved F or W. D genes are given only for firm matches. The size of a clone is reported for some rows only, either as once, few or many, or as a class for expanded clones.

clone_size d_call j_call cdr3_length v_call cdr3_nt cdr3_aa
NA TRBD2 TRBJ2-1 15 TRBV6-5 TGTGCCAGCTCGGCCTTCGGGACTAGCCTCAATGAGCAGTTCTTC CASSAFGTSLNEQFF
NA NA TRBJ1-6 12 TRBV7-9 TGTGCCAGCAGTGGCCAGGGAGTACCCCTCCACTTT CASSGQGVPLHF
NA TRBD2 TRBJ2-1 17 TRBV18 TGTGCCAGCTCACCACAGCGACTAGCGGGGATCTACAATGAGCAGTTCTTC CASSPQRLAGIYNEQFF
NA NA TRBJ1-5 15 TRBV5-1 TGCGCCAGCAGCTTGGGGGTGGGCCCTACGGGGCCCCAGCATTTT CASSLGVGPTGPQHF
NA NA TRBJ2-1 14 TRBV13 TGTGCCAGCAGCCGGGACATATTATACAATGAGCAGTTCTTC CASSRDILYNEQFF
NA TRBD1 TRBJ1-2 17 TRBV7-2 TGTGCCAGCAGCTTAGGCCAGGGACAGAGAATAAACTATGGCTACACCTTC CASSLGQGQRINYGYTF
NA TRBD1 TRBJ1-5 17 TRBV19 TGTGCCAGTAGTAGCCGGGACAGGGGAGCTTGGAATCAGCCCCAGCATTTT CASSSRDRGAWNQPQHF
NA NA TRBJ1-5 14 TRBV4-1 TGCGCCAGTAGCCAATTCGAAGGGAATCAGCCCCAGCATTTT CASSQFEGNQPQHF
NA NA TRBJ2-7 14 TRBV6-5 TGTGCCAGCAGTTACTCGAGTACGGCCTACGAGCAGTACTTC CASSYSSTAYEQYF
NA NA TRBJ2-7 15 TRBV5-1 TGCGCCAGCAGCTTATATGGACAGTCCACGGGAGAGCAGTACTTC CASSLYGQSTGEQYF
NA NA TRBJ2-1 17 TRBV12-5 TGTGCTAGTGGTTTGGTACCGGACGGACACTCCTACAATGAGCAGTTCTTC CASGLVPDGHSYNEQFF
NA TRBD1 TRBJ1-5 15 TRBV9 TGTGCCAGCAGCGTAGACGGACAGGGGATTCAGCCCCAGCATTTT CASSVDGQGIQPQHF
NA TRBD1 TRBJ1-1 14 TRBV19 TGTGCCAGTAGGCAGGGGGACTTCGTTACTGAAGCTTTCTTT CASRQGDFVTEAFF
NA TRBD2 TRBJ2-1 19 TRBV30 TGTGCCTGGAGTGCCCCTGTGGTAGCGGGGGGTCTCATCTACAATGAGCAGTTCTTC CAWSAPVVAGGLIYNEQFF
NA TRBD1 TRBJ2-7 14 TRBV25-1 TGTGCCAGCAGTGATCCCACAGGGGGCTACGAGCAGTACTTC CASSDPTGGYEQYF
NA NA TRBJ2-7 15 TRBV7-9 TGTGCCAGCAGCTCCGGAAGGGAGGCGGGATACGAGCAGTACTTC CASSSGREAGYEQYF
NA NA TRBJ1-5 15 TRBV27 TGTGCCAGCAGTGTGGGAAGGAAAAGCAATCAGCCCCAGCATTTT CASSVGRKSNQPQHF
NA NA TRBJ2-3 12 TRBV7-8 TGTGCCAGCAGCCGCCTGGCGGATACGCAGTATTTT CASSRLADTQYF
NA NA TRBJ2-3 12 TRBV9 TGTGCCAGCAGCGTCCCCACAGATACGCAGTATTTT CASSVPTDTQYF
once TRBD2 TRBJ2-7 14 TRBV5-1 TGCGCCAGCAGCTCACTAGCGGGGGGGAACGAGCAGTACTTC CASSSLAGGNEQYF
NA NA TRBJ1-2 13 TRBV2 TGTGCCAGCAGTGAAAGGGCATCCTATGGCTACACCTTC CASSERASYGYTF
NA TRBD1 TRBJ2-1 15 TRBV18 TGTGCCAGCTCACCGGCCGGGACAGGGGCAAATGAGCAGTTCTTC CASSPAGTGANEQFF
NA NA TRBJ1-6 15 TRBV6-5 TGTGCCACCACAGCGGGGAGCTCCTATAATTCACCCCTCCACTTT CATTAGSSYNSPLHF
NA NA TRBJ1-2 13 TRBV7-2 TGTGCCAGCAAGCCAAGGGTTGGCTATGGCTACACCTTC CASKPRVGYGYTF
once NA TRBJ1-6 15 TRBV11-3 TGTGCCAGCAGCGACAGGAGCTCCTATAATTCACCCCTCCACTTT CASSDRSSYNSPLHF
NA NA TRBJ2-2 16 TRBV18 TGTGCCAGCTCACCAAGGGCAGACAGGAACACCGGGGAGCTGTTTTTT CASSPRADRNTGELFF
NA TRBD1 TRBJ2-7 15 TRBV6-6 TGTGCCAGCAGTTACTCCGGACAGGAGTTCTACGAGCAGTACTTC CASSYSGQEFYEQYF
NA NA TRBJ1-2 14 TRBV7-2 TGTGCCAGCAGCTTAGTTAAGGCGAGTTATGGCTACACCTTC CASSLVKASYGYTF
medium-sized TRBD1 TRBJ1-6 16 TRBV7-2 TGTGCCAGCAGCTTGGACAGGGACAAAAGAAATTCACCCCTCCACTTT CASSLDRDKRNSPLHF
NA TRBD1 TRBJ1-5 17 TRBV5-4 TGTGCCAGCAGCTCCGGGACAGGGAGAAACAGCAATCAGCCCCAGCATTTT CASSSGTGRNSNQPQHF
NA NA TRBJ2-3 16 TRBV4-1 TGCGCCAGCAGCCAAGAACCGGGACTGGGCACAGATACGCAGTATTTT CASSQEPGLGTDTQYF
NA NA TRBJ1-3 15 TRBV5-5 TGTGCCAGCAGCTTAGCACGTGAGTCTGGAAACACCATATATTTT CASSLARESGNTIYF
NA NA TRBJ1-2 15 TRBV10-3 TGTGCCATCAGTGAGTCCGGTCAGGGCGGCTATGGCTACACCTTC CAISESGQGGYGYTF
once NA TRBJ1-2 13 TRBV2 TGTGCCAGCAGTGTCGGGGGTCCGGATGGCTACACCTTC CASSVGGPDGYTF
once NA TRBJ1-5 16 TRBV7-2 TGTGCCAGCAGCATAAATTCCGGGACACTCAATCAGCCCCAGCATTTT CASSINSGTLNQPQHF
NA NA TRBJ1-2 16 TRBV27 TGTGCCAGCAGTTTAGCTGGTGGGACGTCCGCGGGTGGCTACACCTTC CASSLAGGTSAGGYTF
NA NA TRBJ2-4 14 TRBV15 TGTGCCACCAGCATTGACCGCGGGGAAGACATTCAGTACTTC CATSIDRGEDIQYF
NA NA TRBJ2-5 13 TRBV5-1 TGCGCCAGCAGCTTGAGACAGCAAGAGACCCAGTACTTC CASSLRQQETQYF
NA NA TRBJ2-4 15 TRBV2 TGTGCCAGCAGTCTTACAAGACTAGCCAAAAACATTCAGTACTTC CASSLTRLAKNIQYF
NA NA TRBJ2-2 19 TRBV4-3 TGCGCCAGCAGCCAAGATCTTGGTCGTTTTCGATCGAACACCGGGGAGCTGTTTTTT CASSQDLGRFRSNTGELFF
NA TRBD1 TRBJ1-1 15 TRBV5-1 TGCGCCAGCCGAACAGGGGGCCCCTTTTTGGCTGAAGCTTTCTTT CASRTGGPFLAEAFF
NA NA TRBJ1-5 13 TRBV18 TGTGCCAGCTCACCGGGGAGGGATCAGCCCCAGCATTTT CASSPGRDQPQHF
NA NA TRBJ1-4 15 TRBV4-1 TGCGCCAGCAGCCAAGAGAGGACAAAGTACGAAAAACTGTTTTTT CASSQERTKYEKLFF
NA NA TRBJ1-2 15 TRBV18 TGTGCCAGCTCACAAAACAGGGTTTCGGACTATGGCTACACCTTC CASSQNRVSDYGYTF
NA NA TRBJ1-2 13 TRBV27 TGTGCCAGCAGTTTATACGAGGGAGGGGGCTACACCTTC CASSLYEGGGYTF
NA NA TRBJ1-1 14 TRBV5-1 TGCGCCAGCAGCCCGTGGGGGTTTAACACTGAAGCTTTCTTT CASSPWGFNTEAFF
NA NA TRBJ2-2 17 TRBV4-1 TGCGCCAGCAGCCAAGTATGGCTAGAGGGCCTTACCGGGGAGCTGTTTTTT CASSQVWLEGLTGELFF
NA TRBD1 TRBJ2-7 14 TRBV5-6 TGTGCCAGCAGCTCACAGGGGCATCTCTACGAGCAGTACTTC CASSSQGHLYEQYF
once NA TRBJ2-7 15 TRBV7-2 TGTGCCAGCAGACAAATTGAGGACAGAGCCTACGAGCAGTACTTC CASRQIEDRAYEQYF
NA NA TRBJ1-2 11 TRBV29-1 TGCAGCGCCTCCCCTGGGTATGGCTACACCTTC CSASPGYGYTF
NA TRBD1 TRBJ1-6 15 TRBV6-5 TGTGCCAGCAGATCCGTGACAGGGGTTAATTCACCCCTCCACTTT CASRSVTGVNSPLHF